This is a list of T cell receptor beta chains from one sample in a study of T cell changes during pregnancy in multiple sclerosis. Sequencing used immunoSEQ multiplex PCR; TCRdb keeps in-frame clones, though not all of them. This table holds some 38,000 clones, around 91% found once. Material: CD4+ T cells from peripheral blood mononuclear cells, obtained in the second trimester of pregnancy. The receptors shown here come from a female donor in good health, enrolled as a control in a pregnancy study. Both conserved end residues are part of each CDR3. A D gene is named only where the DNA matches it firmly. Clone size is stated in some rows and not others, as once, few, many or a class when expanded.

CDR3aa: CAWSTEYSPLHF
CDR3nt: TGTGCCTGGAGTACCGAGTATTCACCCCTCCACTTT
j_gene: TRBJ1-6
d_gene: NA
v_gene: TRBV30
abundance: NA

CDR3aa: CASSPPQRSTGELFF
CDR3nt: TGTGCCAGTAGTCCGCCCCAGCGGAGTACCGGGGAGCTGTTTTTT
j_gene: TRBJ2-2
d_gene: NA
v_gene: TRBV19
abundance: few

CDR3aa: CASSAIIGTEAGYTF
CDR3nt: TGTGCCAGCTCAGCGATCATTGGGACAGAAGCTGGCTACACCTTC
j_gene: TRBJ1-2
d_gene: TRBD1
v_gene: TRBV18
abundance: few

CDR3aa: CASSWRQGAARSEAFF
CDR3nt: TGTGCCAGCAGTTGGAGGCAGGGGGCTGCTCGGAGTGAAGCTTTCTTT
j_gene: TRBJ1-1
d_gene: TRBD1
v_gene: TRBV6-5
abundance: NA

CDR3aa: CASSLGAAGIVYGYTF
CDR3nt: TGTGCCAGCAGCTTGGGTGCGGCAGGGATAGTCTATGGCTACACCTTC
j_gene: TRBJ1-2
d_gene: NA
v_gene: TRBV5-6
abundance: NA

CDR3aa: CASSTGQGANEKLFF
CDR3nt: TGTGCCAGTAGTACGGGACAGGGGGCGAATGAAAAACTGTTTTTT
j_gene: TRBJ1-4
d_gene: TRBD1
v_gene: TRBV19
abundance: NA

CDR3aa: CASSLASRISGNTIYF
CDR3nt: TGTGCCAGCAGCTTAGCGTCGCGGATCTCTGGAAACACCATATATTTT
j_gene: TRBJ1-3
d_gene: NA
v_gene: TRBV7-2
abundance: NA

CDR3aa: CASSQQLHPYRGAPGTEAFF
CDR3nt: TGCGCCAGCAGCCAACAGCTTCACCCGTACAGGGGCGCCCCGGGAACTGAAGCTTTCTTT
j_gene: TRBJ1-1
d_gene: TRBD1
v_gene: TRBV4-1
abundance: NA

CDR3aa: CASSLDRVAKNIQYF
CDR3nt: TGTGCCAGTAGTCTCGACAGGGTAGCCAAAAACATTCAGTACTTC
j_gene: TRBJ2-4
d_gene: TRBD1
v_gene: TRBV19
abundance: NA

CDR3aa: CASSPRGLAEAFF
CDR3nt: TGTGCCAGCTCACCACGCGGGTTGGCTGAAGCTTTCTTT
j_gene: TRBJ1-1
d_gene: NA
v_gene: TRBV18
abundance: NA

CDR3aa: CASSQDSGTGVNEQFF
CDR3nt: TGTGCCAGCAGCCAAGACTCCGGGACAGGGGTTAATGAGCAGTTCTTC
j_gene: TRBJ2-1
d_gene: TRBD1
v_gene: TRBV14
abundance: NA

CDR3aa: CASSQAYSGGSYQETQYF
CDR3nt: TGCGCCAGCAGCCAAGCCTATTCTGGCGGGAGCTACCAAGAGACCCAGTACTTC
j_gene: TRBJ2-5
d_gene: TRBD2
v_gene: TRBV4-3
abundance: NA

CDR3aa: CASAGTSSYEQYF
CDR3nt: TGTGCCAGCGCGGGGACTAGCTCCTACGAGCAGTACTTC
j_gene: TRBJ2-7
d_gene: TRBD2
v_gene: TRBV2
abundance: NA

CDR3aa: CASSLSGGLGDNEQFF
CDR3nt: TGTGCCAGCAGCCTCTCAGGGGGGTTGGGGGACAATGAGCAGTTCTTC
j_gene: TRBJ2-1
d_gene: NA
v_gene: TRBV4-2
abundance: NA

CDR3aa: CASSLSAGTGGDQPQHF
CDR3nt: TGTGCCAGCAGTCTCTCAGCCGGGACAGGGGGCGATCAGCCCCAGCATTTT
j_gene: TRBJ1-5
d_gene: TRBD1
v_gene: TRBV28
abundance: NA

CDR3aa: CASSSWGLAGGGDTQYF
CDR3nt: TGTGCCAGCAGCTCCTGGGGGTTAGCGGGGGGGGGCGATACGCAGTATTTT
j_gene: TRBJ2-3
d_gene: TRBD2
v_gene: TRBV7-2
abundance: NA

CDR3aa: CASSLMGLPAEQYF
CDR3nt: TGTGCCAGCAGCTTAATGGGACTCCCCGCCGAGCAGTACTTC
j_gene: TRBJ2-7
d_gene: NA
v_gene: TRBV7-2
abundance: NA

CDR3aa: CASSQEVSRDTQYF
CDR3nt: TGTGCCAGCAGCCAAGAAGTTTCGAGAGATACGCAGTATTTT
j_gene: TRBJ2-3
d_gene: NA
v_gene: TRBV4-2
abundance: NA

CDR3aa: CASSLKGASSYNSPLHF
CDR3nt: TGTGCCAGCAGCTTAAAGGGGGCAAGCTCCTATAATTCACCCCTCCACTTT
j_gene: TRBJ1-6
d_gene: TRBD1
v_gene: TRBV7-9
abundance: NA

CDR3aa: CASSLSGGPLSYEQYF
CDR3nt: TGCGCCAGCAGCTTAAGCGGGGGGCCCCTCTCCTACGAGCAGTACTTC
j_gene: TRBJ2-7
d_gene: TRBD2
v_gene: TRBV5-1
abundance: NA

CDR3aa: CASSLNRGDSPLHF
CDR3nt: TGTGCCAGCAGCCTGAACAGGGGGGACTCACCCCTCCACTTT
j_gene: TRBJ1-6
d_gene: TRBD1
v_gene: TRBV5-6
abundance: NA

CDR3aa: CASSQKNQPQHF
CDR3nt: TGTGCTAGCAGCCAGAAAAATCAGCCCCAGCATTTT
j_gene: TRBJ1-5
d_gene: NA
v_gene: TRBV7-7
abundance: NA

CDR3aa: CASSLGAVGEKLFF
CDR3nt: TGTGCCAGCAGTTTAGGGGCAGTCGGGGAAAAACTGTTTTTT
j_gene: TRBJ1-4
d_gene: NA
v_gene: TRBV28
abundance: NA

CDR3aa: CASGRTGSLNYYGYTF
CDR3nt: TGTGCCAGCGGTAGGACAGGGTCCCTAAACTACTATGGCTACACCTTC
j_gene: TRBJ1-2
d_gene: TRBD1
v_gene: TRBV6-6
abundance: NA

CDR3aa: CASSLSWTGSSYNEQFF
CDR3nt: TGTGCCAGCAGCTTGTCTTGGACAGGGTCTTCCTACAATGAGCAGTTCTTC
j_gene: TRBJ2-1
d_gene: TRBD1
v_gene: TRBV5-4
abundance: NA

CDR3aa: CASSFRLAGGPSYNEQFF
CDR3nt: TGTGCCAGCAGCTTCAGACTAGCGGGGGGGCCCTCCTACAATGAGCAGTTCTTC
j_gene: TRBJ2-1
d_gene: TRBD2
v_gene: TRBV7-2
abundance: NA

CDR3aa: CASSEQGAYGYTF
CDR3nt: TGCGCCAGCAGCGAACAGGGGGCCTATGGCTACACCTTC
j_gene: TRBJ1-2
d_gene: TRBD1
v_gene: TRBV4-3
abundance: NA